This TCR beta chain was sequenced in a study of tumor-infiltrating lymphocytes in localized non-small cell lung cancer. Only in-frame clones appear in the TCRdb table, and some are missing; sequencing was by immunoSEQ multiplex PCR. The table includes about 16,000 clones, about 69% detected once. The receptor was isolated from a human donor with non-small cell lung cancer. The sequencing input was lung tumor tissue.

The DNA for the CDR3 is TGTGCCTGGAGTGAAAATGAAAAACTGTTTTTT. It is translated as CAWSENEKLFF. The gene calls are TRBV30 and TRBJ1-4; D ambiguous. V dropped 1 base and J dropped 5 bases, with 2 bases sitting between them. The CDR3 is 11 residues long. The germline V gene has CDR1 GTSNPN and CDR2 SVGIG (reference sequence). Full variable domain (remainder filled in from reference TRBV30 and TRBJ1-4): SQTIHQWPATLVQPVGSPLSLECTVEGTSNPNLYWYRQAAGRGLQLLFYSVGIGQISSEVPQNLSASRPQDRQFILSSKKLLLSDSGFYLCAWSENEKLFFGSGTQLSVL.